This TCR beta chain comes out of a study of blood T cells in healthy people across ages. Trimming stripped 0 bases from V and 13 bases from J, with 15 bases between. Germline CDR1 and CDR2: SQVTM and ANQGSEA. The CDR3 has 12 residues. This clonotype has more than one count but fewer than ten. For the second PCR, which ran for 7 to 11 cycles, a sample-barcoded 5' primer and a J-beta primer mix were used. TCRdb processed the 5' RACE reads anew with MiXCR; each CDR3 protein has one entry. Among about 800,000 distinct CDR3 sequences listed, more than 45% were seen once. This clonotype originated in a man aged 30 to 45 in good health. This sequence joins TRBV29-1 and TRBJ1-2, with no clear D. Sequencing was done on a sample of blood. Here the CDR3 DNA reads TGCAGCGTTGAAGATCGGGTTGGGAGACCCACCTTC. Residues: CSVEDRVGRPTF. The full variable domain, its missing parts supplied by reference TRBV29-1 and TRBJ1-2, is SAVISQKPSRDICQRGTSLTIQCQVDSQVTMMFWYRQQPGQSLTLIATANQGSEATYESGFVIDKFPISRPNLTFSTLTVSNMSPEDSSIYLCSVEDRVGRPTFGSGTRLTVV.